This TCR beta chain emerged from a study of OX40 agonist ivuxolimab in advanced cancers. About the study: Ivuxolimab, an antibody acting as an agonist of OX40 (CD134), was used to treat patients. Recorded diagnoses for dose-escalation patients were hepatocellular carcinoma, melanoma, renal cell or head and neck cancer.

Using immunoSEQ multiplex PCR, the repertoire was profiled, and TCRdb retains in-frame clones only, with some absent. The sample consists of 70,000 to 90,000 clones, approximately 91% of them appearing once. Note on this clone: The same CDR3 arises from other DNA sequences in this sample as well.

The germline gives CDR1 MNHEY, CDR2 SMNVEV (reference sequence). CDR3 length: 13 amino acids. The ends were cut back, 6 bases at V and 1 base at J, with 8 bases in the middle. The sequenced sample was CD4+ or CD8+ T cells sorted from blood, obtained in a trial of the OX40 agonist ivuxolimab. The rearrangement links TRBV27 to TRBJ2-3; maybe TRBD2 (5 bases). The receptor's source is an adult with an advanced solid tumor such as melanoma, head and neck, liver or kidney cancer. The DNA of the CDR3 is TGTGCCAGCAGAGAGGGCGGCACAGATACGCAGTATTTT. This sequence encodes CASREGGTDTQYF.